This T cell receptor (beta chain) was captured in a study of Ad26.COV2.S vaccination and SARS-CoV-2 variants. Study-level information: Ad26.COV2.S, an intramuscular injection, was given once or twice 56 days apart. Findings and limits, study-wide: Similar non-spike TCR breadth was observed in recipients of vaccine and of placebo. An underestimation of total T cell responses may have resulted from the TCR breadth and depth analyses.

This clone has only one observation. The antigen is undetermined. Sequenced by immunoSEQ multiplex PCR; TCRdb stores in-frame clones only, minus some. The sample gives some 300,000 clones, around 84% of which show up once; 1.5% to 2% is in the top ten. Noted treatment: roughly 20 received Ad26.COV2.S at low or high dose, single or two shots; 5 received placebo; per-sample allocation not given. Each sample was drawn 63 days after the first injection (of vaccine or placebo). What was given as vaccine was an Ad26 vector encoding Wuhan-strain SARS-CoV-2 spike. Material: peripheral blood, obtained in a trial of Ad26.COV2.S vaccine versus placebo. The source is a person between 18 and 59 years old who received the Ad26.COV2.S COVID-19 vaccine or a placebo.

CDR3 nucleotides: TGTGCCAGCTCACCACGGATAGAAACCTACGAGCAGTACTTC. This encodes CASSPRIETYEQYF. J is TRBJ2-7 and V is TRBV18; D is uncertain. There are 14 residues in the CDR3. CDR1 is KGHSH and CDR2 is LQKENI in the germline V gene. V was shortened by 1 base and J by 2 bases, with 9 bases between the two germline ends.